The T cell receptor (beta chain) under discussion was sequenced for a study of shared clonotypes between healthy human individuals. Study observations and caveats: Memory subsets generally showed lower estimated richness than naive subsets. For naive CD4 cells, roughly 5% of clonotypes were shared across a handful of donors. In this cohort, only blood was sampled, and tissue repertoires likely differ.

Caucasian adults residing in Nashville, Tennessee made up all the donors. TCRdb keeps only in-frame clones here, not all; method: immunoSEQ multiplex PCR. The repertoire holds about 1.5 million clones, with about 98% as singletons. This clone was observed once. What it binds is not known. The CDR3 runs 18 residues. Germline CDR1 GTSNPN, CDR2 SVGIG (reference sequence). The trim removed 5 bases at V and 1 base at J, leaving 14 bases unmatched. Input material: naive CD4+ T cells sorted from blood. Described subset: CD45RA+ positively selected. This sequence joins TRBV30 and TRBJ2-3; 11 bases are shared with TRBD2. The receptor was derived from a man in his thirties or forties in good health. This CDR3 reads CAWGRGMTSGVGTDTQYF. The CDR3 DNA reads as TGTGCCTGGGGTAGGGGGATGACTAGCGGGGTCGGCACAGATACGCAGTATTTT.